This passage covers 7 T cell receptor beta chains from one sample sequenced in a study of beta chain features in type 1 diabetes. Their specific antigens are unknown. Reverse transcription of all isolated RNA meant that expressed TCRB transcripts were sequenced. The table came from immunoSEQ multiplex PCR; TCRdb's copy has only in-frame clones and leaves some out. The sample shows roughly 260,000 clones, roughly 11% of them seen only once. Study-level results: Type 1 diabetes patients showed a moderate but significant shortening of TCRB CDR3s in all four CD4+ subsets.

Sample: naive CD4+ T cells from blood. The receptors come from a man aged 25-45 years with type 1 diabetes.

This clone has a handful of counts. The CDR3 reads CASSQEAGYGYTF. The CDR3 nucleotides are TGCGCCAGCAGCCAAGAGGCAGGGTATGGCTACACCTTC. The rearrangement links TRBV4-1 to TRBJ1-2; D is perhaps TRBD1 (5 bases). Trimming removed 0 bases from V and 5 bases from J, with 7 bases in between. Germline V lookup: CDR1 MGHRA, CDR2 YSYEKL. This CDR3 spans 13 amino acids.

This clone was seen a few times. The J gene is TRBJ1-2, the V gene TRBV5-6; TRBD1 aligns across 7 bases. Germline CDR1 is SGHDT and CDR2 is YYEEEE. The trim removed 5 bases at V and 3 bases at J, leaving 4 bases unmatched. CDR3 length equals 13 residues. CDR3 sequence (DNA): TGTGCCAGCAGGGCGACAGGGTACTATGGCTACACCTTC. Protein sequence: CASRATGYYGYTF. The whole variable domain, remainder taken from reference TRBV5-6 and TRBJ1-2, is DAGVTQSPTHLIKTRGQQVTLRCSPKSGHDTVSWYQQALGQGPQFIFQYYEEEERQRGNFPDRFSGHQFPNYSSELNVNALLLGDSALYLCASRATGYYGYTFGSGTRLTVV.

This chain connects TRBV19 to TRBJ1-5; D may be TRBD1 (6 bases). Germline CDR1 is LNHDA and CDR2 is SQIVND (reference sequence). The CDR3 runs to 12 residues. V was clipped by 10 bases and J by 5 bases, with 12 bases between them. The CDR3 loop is CAKEGGDQPQHF. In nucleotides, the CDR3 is TGTGCCAAAGAGGGGGGGGATCAGCCCCAGCATTTT.

The CDR3 is CASSLGQPHTDTQYF. The CDR3 DNA is TGCGCCAGCAGCTTGGGACAACCACACACAGATACGCAGTATTTT. The V and J genes are TRBV5-1 and TRBJ2-3; D call uncertain. Looked up from germline, CDR1 is SGHRS and CDR2 is YFSETQ. V was pared by 0 bases and J by 2 bases, with 10 bases between. This CDR3 is built from 15 residues.

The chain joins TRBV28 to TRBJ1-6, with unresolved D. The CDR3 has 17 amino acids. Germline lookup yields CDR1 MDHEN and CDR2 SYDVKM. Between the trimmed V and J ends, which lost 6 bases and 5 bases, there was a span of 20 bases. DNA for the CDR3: TGTGCCAGCAGCCGGATTTACGCGGGTGGGAATAATTCACCCCTCCACTTT. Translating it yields CASSRIYAGGNNSPLHF.

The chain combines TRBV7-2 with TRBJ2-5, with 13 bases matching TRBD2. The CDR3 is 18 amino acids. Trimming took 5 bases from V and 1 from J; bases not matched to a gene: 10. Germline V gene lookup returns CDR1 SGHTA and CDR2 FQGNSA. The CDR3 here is CASSLLPTSGGAQETQYF. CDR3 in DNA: TGTGCCAGCAGCCTCCTCCCTACTAGCGGGGGGGCCCAAGAGACCCAGTACTTC.

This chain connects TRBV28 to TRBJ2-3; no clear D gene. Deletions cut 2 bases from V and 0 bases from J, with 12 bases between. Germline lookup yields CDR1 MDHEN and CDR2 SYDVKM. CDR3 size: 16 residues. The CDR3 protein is CASSLRDAASTDTQYF. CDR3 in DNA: TGTGCCAGCAGTTTAAGAGATGCGGCCAGCACAGATACGCAGTATTTT.